This T cell receptor (beta chain) emerged from a study of cytomegalovirus exposure and HLA in healthy donors. In the case of this clone: Its target is not known.

Study results and limitations: V- and J-gene trimming of TCR beta was linked (in a later analysis) to a missense DCLRE1C variant. TRBV6-2, TRBV6-3 and other indistinguishable V segments were excluded. Cytomegalovirus status, reportedly, was diagnosed with high specificity and sensitivity by the classifier.

This PCR relied on a set of 60 Vbeta primers and 13 Jbeta primers. The data were produced by immunoSEQ multiplex PCR, yet TCRdb's version contains in-frame clones alone and is incomplete. Altogether more than 60,000 clones are present, around 80% being singletons, with the ten largest covering around 4.7%. This CDR3 spans 15 amino acids. V was shortened by 1 base and J by 6 bases, with 16 bases between the two germline ends. Per the germline V gene, CDR1 is LGHNA and CDR2 is YNFKEQ. Healthy individuals who donated bone marrow served as the donors. The receptor comes from a woman in her twenties or thirties in good health and CMV-seronegative. The sequencing sample was made of PBMCs. The V gene is TRBV4-2, the J gene TRBJ2-7; D perhaps matches TRBD2 (6 bases). In DNA form, the CDR3 reads TGTGCCAGCAGCCAAGCCCATATGGGGGGAAGCGAGCAGTACTTC. It is translated as CASSQAHMGGSEQYF.